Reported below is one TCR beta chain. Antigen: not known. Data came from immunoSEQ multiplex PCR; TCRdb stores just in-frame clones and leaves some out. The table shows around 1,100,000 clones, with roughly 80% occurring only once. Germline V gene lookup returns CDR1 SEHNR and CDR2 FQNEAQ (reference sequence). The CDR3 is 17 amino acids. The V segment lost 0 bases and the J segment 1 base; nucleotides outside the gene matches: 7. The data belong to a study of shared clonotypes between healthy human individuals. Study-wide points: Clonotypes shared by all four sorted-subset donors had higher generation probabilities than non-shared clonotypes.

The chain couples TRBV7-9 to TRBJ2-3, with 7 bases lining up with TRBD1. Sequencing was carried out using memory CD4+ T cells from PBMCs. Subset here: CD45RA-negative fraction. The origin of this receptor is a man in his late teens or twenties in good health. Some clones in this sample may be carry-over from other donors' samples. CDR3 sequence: CASSLALRGPRTDTQYF. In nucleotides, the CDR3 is TGTGCCAGCAGCTTAGCATTGAGGGGGCCCCGCACAGATACGCAGTATTTT.